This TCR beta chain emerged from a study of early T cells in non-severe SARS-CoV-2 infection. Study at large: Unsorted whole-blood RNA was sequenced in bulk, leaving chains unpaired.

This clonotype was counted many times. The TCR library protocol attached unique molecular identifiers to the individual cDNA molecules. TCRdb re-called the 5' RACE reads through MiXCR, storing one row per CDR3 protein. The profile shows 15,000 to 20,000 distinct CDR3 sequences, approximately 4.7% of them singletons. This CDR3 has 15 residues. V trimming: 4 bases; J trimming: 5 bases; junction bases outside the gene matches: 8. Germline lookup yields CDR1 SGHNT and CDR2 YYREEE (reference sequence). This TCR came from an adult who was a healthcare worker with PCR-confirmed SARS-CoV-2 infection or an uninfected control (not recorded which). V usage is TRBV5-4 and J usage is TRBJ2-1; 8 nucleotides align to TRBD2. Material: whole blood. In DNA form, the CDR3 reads TGTGCCAGCAGCCCCAGCGGGAGAGGTCACAATGAGCAGTTCTTC. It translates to CASSPSGRGHNEQFF.